This is a list of T cell receptor beta chains from one sample in a study of beta chain features in type 1 diabetes. Sequencing used immunoSEQ multiplex PCR; TCRdb keeps in-frame clones, though not all of them. The repertoire holds about 140,000 clones, 6.5% to 8.5% seen once, with about 1.3% in the top ten. What was sequenced was central memory CD4+ T cells from blood. The receptors stem from a woman younger than 45 in good health. CDR3s include the opening cysteine and the closing phenylalanine or tryptophan. A D gene is named only where the DNA matches it firmly. The size field is filled for only some rows; it gives once, few, many or a size class.

d_call j_call v_call clone_size cdr3_nt cdr3_aa
. TRBJ2-2 TRBV2 few TGTGCCAGCAGGACGGAGCCTACCGGGGAGCTGTTTTTT CASRTEPTGELFF
TRBD1 TRBJ2-5 TRBV9 few TGTGCCAGCAGCGTAGGGGACAGGGGGGTGGGGACCCAGTACTTC CASSVGDRGVGTQYF
. TRBJ1-5 TRBV27 . TGTGCCAGCAGTTTGTCCCGGGATCAGCCCCAGCATTTT CASSLSRDQPQHF
TRBD2 TRBJ2-1 TRBV19 few TGTGCCAGTAGTAGCGACCAACTAGCGGGAGGGTACAATGAGCAGTTCTTC CASSSDQLAGGYNEQFF
. TRBJ1-1 TRBV30 few TGTGCCTGGATTAACTCGAACACTGAAGCTTTCTTT CAWINSNTEAFF
TRBD2 TRBJ2-1 TRBV12-5 . TGTGCTAGTGGGACCGGGACTAGAGTACTCAATGAGCAGTTCTTC CASGTGTRVLNEQFF
. TRBJ1-1 TRBV27 . TGTGCCAGCTCGGGGGAGAGTGGCACTGAAGCTTTCTTT CASSGESGTEAFF
TRBD1 TRBJ2-2 TRBV4-3 . TGCGCCAGCAGCCAAGGCAGGACAGGGGCTTCGAACACCGGGGAGCTGTTTTTT CASSQGRTGASNTGELFF
. TRBJ2-1 TRBV28 . TGTGCCACGGGCGCGGGGCAGGCAATGGGGTACAATGAGCAGTTCTTC CATGAGQAMGYNEQFF
TRBD1 TRBJ2-3 TRBV4-3 . TGCGCCAGCAGCCAAGAAATATCTAGGGGGACAGGGACAGATACGCAGTATTTT CASSQEISRGTGTDTQYF
. TRBJ2-7 TRBV5-5 . TGTGCCAGCAGCTTGGCCGTTCGTTACGAGCAGTACTTC CASSLAVRYEQYF
TRBD2 TRBJ2-2 TRBV7-3 few TGTGCCAGCAGCTTAGGAACGACTAGCGGGAGGTCCGGGGAGCTGTTTTTT CASSLGTTSGRSGELFF
TRBD1 TRBJ1-2 TRBV10-3 . TGTGCCTTAAACAGGGGACCTAACTATGGCTACACCTTC CALNRGPNYGYTF
TRBD1 TRBJ1-5 TRBV2 few TGTGCCAGCAGTTCCGGGACAGGGAATCAGCCCCAGCATTTT CASSSGTGNQPQHF
. TRBJ2-2 TRBV6-6 many TGTGCCACACTTAGAGGGACCGGGGAGCTGTTTTTT CATLRGTGELFF
TRBD1 TRBJ1-2 TRBV5-5 . TGTGCCAGCAGCTGGGACGGCGGACAGGGCCTTTTTGACTTC CASSWDGGQGLFDF
TRBD1 TRBJ1-2 TRBV5-1 many TGCGCCAGCAGCTTGGTGGGACAGGAGTTCGACTACACCTTC CASSLVGQEFDYTF
. TRBJ1-1 TRBV5-4 few TGTGCCAGCAGCCCCAGGGGAGATTCCACTGAAGCTTTCTTT CASSPRGDSTEAFF
TRBD2 TRBJ2-1 TRBV5-1 many TGCGCCAGCAGCTTGGTGGTAGCGGGCAATGAGCAGTTCTTC CASSLVVAGNEQFF
. TRBJ2-7 TRBV14 few TGTGCCAGCAGCCAGAGTAGGGGGACCTCCTACGAGCAGTACTTC CASSQSRGTSYEQYF
. TRBJ2-7 TRBV7-2 . TGTGCCAGCAGCTTACCTGGGCAGGCAACCTACGAGCAGTACTTC CASSLPGQATYEQYF
. TRBJ1-5 TRBV27 few TGTGCCAGCAGTTTACTGGGGGGTAGCAATCAGCCCCAGCATTTT CASSLLGGSNQPQHF
TRBD2 TRBJ2-7 TRBV7-2 few TGTGCCAGCAGCTTAGTAGCGGGAGTTTACGAGCAGTACTTC CASSLVAGVYEQYF
TRBD1 TRBJ2-1 TRBV6-5 . TGTGCCACCCCCGGGACAGGAGACAATGAGCAGTTCTTC CATPGTGDNEQFF
TRBD2 TRBJ2-3 TRBV28 . TGTGCCAGCAGATCCTGGACTAGCGGGAGAGAGACAGATACGCAGTATTTT CASRSWTSGRETDTQYF
. TRBJ2-7 TRBV4-3 many TGCGCCAGCAGCCAAGATCGTCCGGGACTGGGAGAGCAGTACTTC CASSQDRPGLGEQYF
. TRBJ1-2 TRBV18 few TGTGCCAGCTCACCACAGGGGGACTATGGCTACACCTTC CASSPQGDYGYTF
TRBD1 TRBJ2-3 TRBV7-6 once TGTGCCAGCAGCCCCCAGGGGGTTAGCGGCACAGATACGCAGTATTTT CASSPQGVSGTDTQYF
TRBD2 TRBJ2-5 TRBV28 many TGTGCCAGCAGTTTATCCCTGACTAGCGGGAACCAAGAGACCCAGTACTTC CASSLSLTSGNQETQYF
TRBD1 TRBJ2-5 TRBV5-1 many TGCGCCAGCAGCCACCCCAGGGGGCGAGAGACCCAGTACTTC CASSHPRGRETQYF
. TRBJ1-4 TRBV4-3 few TGCGCCAGCAGCCAAGCGGCAGGGCCTGAAAAACTGTTTTTT CASSQAAGPEKLFF
. TRBJ2-1 TRBV28 few TGTGCCAGCAGTTCGACTATCAATGAGCAGTTCTTC CASSSTINEQFF
. TRBJ2-7 TRBV10-3 few TGTGCCATCAGTGAGTCGTTCGGGGGTCCCTACGAGCAGTACTTC CAISESFGGPYEQYF
. TRBJ1-5 TRBV11-2 few TGTGCCAGCAGCCCCACAGGGTTGCAGCCCCAGCATTTT CASSPTGLQPQHF
TRBD2 TRBJ2-7 TRBV25-1 . TGTGCCAGCAGTGAATCCCTACTAGCGGGAGGGCCCGGGGAGCAGTACTTC CASSESLLAGGPGEQYF
TRBD2 TRBJ2-2 TRBV30 few TGTGCCTGGAAGGCTAGCGGGAGGGTGGCGAACACCGGGGAGCTGTTTTTT CAWKASGRVANTGELFF
. TRBJ2-3 TRBV5-4 once TGTGCCAGCAGCTTCCGGGGAACAAGCACAGATACGCAGTATTTT CASSFRGTSTDTQYF
TRBD1 TRBJ2-2 TRBV19 . TGTGCCAGTAGTAATAGGGGGCGAGTCAGCACCGGGGAGCTGTTTTTT CASSNRGRVSTGELFF
TRBD1 TRBJ1-1 TRBV19 many TGTGCCAGTAGCCTGGATGGGACAGGGGTGACTGAAGCTTTCTTT CASSLDGTGVTEAFF
TRBD2 TRBJ2-1 TRBV4-1 . TGCGCCAGCAGCCAAGTCGAGAGCGGGAGCTCCTACAATGAGCAGTTCTTC CASSQVESGSSYNEQFF
TRBD2 TRBJ2-3 TRBV4-1 . TGCGCCAGCAGCCAGGCTTTTAAGACTAGCGGGAGGGCCGGAGATACGCAGTATTTT CASSQAFKTSGRAGDTQYF
. TRBJ2-5 TRBV12-5 . TGTGCTAGTGGTTTGGGAGCAGGGGTGGGTCAAGAGACCCAGTACTTC CASGLGAGVGQETQYF
. TRBJ2-5 TRBV6-6 . TGTGCCAGCTCTAGTACAGGGTCCGGGGAGACCCAGTACTTC CASSSTGSGETQYF
TRBD1 TRBJ2-3 TRBV7-3 many TGTGCCAGCAGCCAACAGGGGATTGAGACAGATACGCAGTATTTT CASSQQGIETDTQYF
TRBD1 TRBJ2-7 TRBV15 many TGTGCCACCAGCAGAGGGACAGGGCGCGAGCAGTACTTC CATSRGTGREQYF
TRBD1 TRBJ2-7 TRBV19 . TGTGCCAGTAGTATCCATGGACAGGAGCTATCCTACGAGCAGTACTTC CASSIHGQELSYEQYF